This TCR beta chain was obtained from a study of T cell repertoires in cytomegalovirus infection. TCRdb redid the calling of the reads with MiXCR, one entry per CDR3 protein. The sample carries approximately 300,000 distinct CDR3 sequences, around a quarter recorded once. In this sample, this clonotype turned up a few times. Its antigen is not known. V shed 7 bases, J shed 6 bases, and the junction held 10 bases outside the gene matches. CDR3 length: 14 residues. Germline CDR1 and CDR2: SGHRS and YFSETQ. J is TRBJ2-3 and V is TRBV5-1; 8 positions match TRBD2. The TCR comes from a human donor in good health (CMV status not recorded). Some clones in this sample may be carry-over from other donors' samples. The sample consisted of cultured PBMCs, taken from culture after CMV antigen stimulation. The CDR3 sequence: CASGPGLGVDTQYF. Here the CDR3 DNA reads TGCGCCAGCGGCCCGGGACTAGGTGTCGATACGCAGTATTTT.